This is a list of T cell receptor beta chains from one sample in a study of blood T cell repertoires in COVID-19. The table came from immunoSEQ multiplex PCR; TCRdb's copy has only in-frame clones and leaves some out. The table includes about 260,000 clones, less than 85% detected once. The sample taken for sequencing was peripheral blood. Receptors were obtained from a man aged 55 to 70 who had recovered from COVID-19. Each CDR3 is given with its conserved first and last residue. The order of the fields is D gene, J gene, V gene, clone size, CDR3 protein, CDR3 DNA. D genes are given only for firm matches. Clone size appears in some rows only: once, few, many, or a class for an expanded clone.

d_gene: NA
j_gene: TRBJ1-3
v_gene: TRBV10-3
abundance: NA
CDR3aa: CAISAPGPPIYF
CDR3nt: TGTGCCATCAGTGCCCCGGGTCCTCCCATATATTTT

d_gene: NA
j_gene: TRBJ1-3
v_gene: TRBV6-5
abundance: NA
CDR3aa: CATRERGDLGNTIYF
CDR3nt: TGTGCCACCAGGGAGCGGGGGGATCTCGGAAACACCATATATTTT

d_gene: NA
j_gene: TRBJ2-7
v_gene: TRBV18
abundance: NA
CDR3aa: CASSPGQGNSDEQYF
CDR3nt: TGTGCCAGCTCACCAGGCCAGGGGAATAGCGACGAGCAGTACTTC

d_gene: TRBD2
j_gene: TRBJ2-2
v_gene: TRBV28
abundance: NA
CDR3aa: CASTKGLAGGKTGELFF
CDR3nt: TGTGCCAGCACCAAGGGACTAGCGGGGGGAAAAACCGGGGAGCTGTTTTTT

d_gene: NA
j_gene: TRBJ2-7
v_gene: TRBV3-1/TRBV3-2
abundance: NA
CDR3aa: CASSQGSVGGYEQYF
CDR3nt: TGTGCCAGCAGCCAAGGTTCGGTCGGGGGCTACGAGCAGTACTTC

d_gene: NA
j_gene: TRBJ2-1
v_gene: TRBV9
abundance: NA
CDR3aa: CASSGGGPSSYNEQFF
CDR3nt: TGTGCCAGCAGCGGAGGGGGTCCGAGCTCCTACAATGAGCAGTTCTTC

d_gene: NA
j_gene: TRBJ2-1
v_gene: TRBV7-3
abundance: NA
CDR3aa: CASSSPDSPEQFF
CDR3nt: TGTGCCAGCAGCTCGCCCGACTCCCCTGAGCAGTTCTTC

d_gene: TRBD2
j_gene: TRBJ2-7
v_gene: TRBV13
abundance: NA
CDR3aa: CASSSRGGHDEQYF
CDR3nt: TGTGCCAGCAGCTCGCGGGGGGGCCACGACGAGCAGTACTTC

d_gene: TRBD2
j_gene: TRBJ2-7
v_gene: TRBV5-1
abundance: NA
CDR3aa: CASSLGDYPGEQYF
CDR3nt: TGCGCCAGCAGCTTGGGGGACTATCCGGGCGAGCAGTACTTC

d_gene: NA
j_gene: TRBJ1-1
v_gene: TRBV9
abundance: NA
CDR3aa: CASSGTSAGRNTEAFF
CDR3nt: TGTGCCAGCAGCGGAACCTCGGCAGGGCGGAACACTGAAGCTTTCTTT

d_gene: NA
j_gene: TRBJ1-5
v_gene: TRBV28
abundance: NA
CDR3aa: CASSLSGGQPQHF
CDR3nt: TGTGCCAGCAGTTTATCGGGGGGTCAGCCCCAGCATTTT

d_gene: TRBD2
j_gene: TRBJ2-3
v_gene: TRBV5-1
abundance: NA
CDR3aa: CASLAGGVRDTQYF
CDR3nt: TGCGCCAGCCTAGCGGGGGGTGTCAGGGATACGCAGTATTTT

d_gene: TRBD1
j_gene: TRBJ2-7
v_gene: TRBV5-1
abundance: NA
CDR3aa: CASSLGGRQGAYEQYF
CDR3nt: TGCGCCAGCAGCTTGGGAGGAAGACAGGGGGCTTACGAGCAGTACTTC

d_gene: TRBD1
j_gene: TRBJ2-2
v_gene: TRBV10-2
abundance: NA
CDR3aa: CASRTGGRTGELFF
CDR3nt: TGCGCCAGCCGTACAGGGGGCAGAACCGGGGAGCTGTTTTTT

d_gene: TRBD2
j_gene: TRBJ2-1
v_gene: TRBV18
abundance: once
CDR3aa: CASSRPGLAGNNEQFF
CDR3nt: TGTGCCAGCTCACGGCCCGGACTAGCGGGTAACAATGAGCAGTTCTTC

d_gene: NA
j_gene: TRBJ2-7
v_gene: TRBV5-1
abundance: once
CDR3aa: CASSLRAGSYEQHF
CDR3nt: TGCGCCAGCAGCCTTCGCGCAGGCTCCTACGAGCAGCACTTC

d_gene: NA
j_gene: TRBJ1-2
v_gene: TRBV13
abundance: NA
CDR3aa: CASSLVRGDGYTF
CDR3nt: TGTGCCAGCAGCTTAGTGCGGGGTGATGGCTACACCTTC

d_gene: TRBD1
j_gene: TRBJ1-6
v_gene: TRBV18
abundance: NA
CDR3aa: CASSPGTEGSPLHF
CDR3nt: TGTGCCAGCTCACCAGGGACAGAGGGTTCACCCCTCCACTTT

d_gene: NA
j_gene: TRBJ2-2
v_gene: TRBV4-2
abundance: NA
CDR3aa: CASSRDLNTGELFF
CDR3nt: TGTGCCAGCAGCCGGGACTTGAACACCGGGGAGCTGTTTTTT

d_gene: TRBD1
j_gene: TRBJ2-7
v_gene: TRBV28
abundance: NA
CDR3aa: CASSRDRGSDEQYF
CDR3nt: TGTGCCAGCAGTCGGGACAGGGGGTCTGACGAGCAGTACTTC

d_gene: NA
j_gene: TRBJ2-5
v_gene: TRBV19
abundance: NA
CDR3aa: CASSRRVQETQYF
CDR3nt: TGTGCCAGTAGTCGCCGGGTACAAGAGACCCAGTACTTC

d_gene: NA
j_gene: TRBJ2-2
v_gene: TRBV29-1
abundance: NA
CDR3aa: CSVEGQYMGELFF
CDR3nt: TGCAGCGTTGAAGGGCAGTACATGGGGGAGCTGTTTTTT

d_gene: NA
j_gene: TRBJ2-3
v_gene: TRBV6-2/TRBV6-3
abundance: NA
CDR3aa: CASSYRWTSTDTQYF
CDR3nt: TGTGCCAGCAGTTACCGCTGGACTAGCACAGATACGCAGTATTTT

d_gene: TRBD1
j_gene: TRBJ2-7
v_gene: TRBV5-1
abundance: NA
CDR3aa: CASSLEDRGREQYF
CDR3nt: TGCGCCAGCAGCTTGGAAGACAGGGGGCGGGAGCAGTACTTC

d_gene: TRBD2
j_gene: TRBJ2-5
v_gene: TRBV30
abundance: NA
CDR3aa: CAWSRGTSGRRETQYF
CDR3nt: TGTGCCTGGAGTCGTGGGACTAGCGGGAGAAGGGAGACCCAGTACTTC

d_gene: TRBD1
j_gene: TRBJ1-2
v_gene: TRBV28
abundance: NA
CDR3aa: CASRTQGSAYGYTF
CDR3nt: TGTGCCAGCAGGACACAGGGGTCTGCCTATGGCTACACCTTC

d_gene: TRBD1
j_gene: TRBJ2-4
v_gene: TRBV5-1
abundance: NA
CDR3aa: CASRRTGGSENIQYF
CDR3nt: TGCGCCAGCAGACGGACAGGGGGATCGGAAAACATTCAGTACTTC

d_gene: TRBD2
j_gene: TRBJ2-3
v_gene: TRBV7-2
abundance: NA
CDR3aa: CASSYTSGGGGDTQYF
CDR3nt: TGTGCCAGCAGCTATACTAGCGGGGGTGGGGGAGATACGCAGTATTTT

d_gene: TRBD1
j_gene: TRBJ1-4
v_gene: TRBV18
abundance: NA
CDR3aa: CASSLRQGTNEKLFF
CDR3nt: TGTGCCAGCTCACTCAGACAGGGGACTAATGAAAAACTGTTTTTT

d_gene: TRBD2
j_gene: TRBJ2-3
v_gene: TRBV6-6
abundance: NA
CDR3aa: CASWAGVADTQYF
CDR3nt: TGTGCCAGCTGGGCGGGAGTGGCAGATACGCAGTATTTT

d_gene: NA
j_gene: TRBJ1-2
v_gene: TRBV27
abundance: NA
CDR3aa: CASSPAGDYGYTF
CDR3nt: TGTGCCAGCAGCCCCGCAGGGGACTATGGCTACACCTTC

d_gene: TRBD1
j_gene: TRBJ2-7
v_gene: TRBV4-2
abundance: NA
CDR3aa: CASSQVRGQINEQYF
CDR3nt: TGTGCCAGCAGCCAAGTAAGGGGACAGATTAACGAGCAGTACTTC

d_gene: TRBD1
j_gene: TRBJ2-7
v_gene: TRBV29-1
abundance: NA
CDR3aa: CSVGGQGSSYEQYF
CDR3nt: TGCAGCGTGGGGGGACAGGGCAGCTCCTACGAGCAGTACTTC

d_gene: NA
j_gene: TRBJ1-2
v_gene: TRBV6-5
abundance: NA
CDR3aa: CASTETGRANYGYTF
CDR3nt: TGTGCCAGCACCGAAACAGGTCGAGCTAACTATGGCTACACCTTC

d_gene: NA
j_gene: TRBJ2-7
v_gene: TRBV7-2
abundance: NA
CDR3aa: CASSSSPGWEQYF
CDR3nt: TGTGCCAGCAGCTCCAGTCCAGGTTGGGAGCAGTACTTC

d_gene: NA
j_gene: TRBJ1-5
v_gene: TRBV30
abundance: NA
CDR3aa: CAWDAGSDQPQHF
CDR3nt: TGTGCCTGGGATGCAGGGTCGGATCAGCCCCAGCATTTT

d_gene: TRBD1
j_gene: TRBJ1-5
v_gene: TRBV19
abundance: NA
CDR3aa: CASRLRDRGRGQPQHF
CDR3nt: TGTGCCAGTAGGCTCCGGGACAGGGGGCGCGGTCAGCCCCAGCATTTT

d_gene: TRBD2
j_gene: TRBJ2-1
v_gene: TRBV7-2
abundance: NA
CDR3aa: CASSLALASGRGEQFF
CDR3nt: TGTGCCAGCAGCTTAGCTTTGGCTAGCGGGAGAGGTGAGCAGTTCTTC

d_gene: NA
j_gene: TRBJ1-4
v_gene: TRBV6-6
abundance: NA
CDR3aa: CASKPEVGGMEKLFF
CDR3nt: TGTGCCAGCAAACCCGAGGTTGGGGGCATGGAAAAACTGTTTTTT

d_gene: NA
j_gene: TRBJ1-6
v_gene: TRBV7-2
abundance: once
CDR3aa: CASSLGAGRINSPLHF
CDR3nt: TGTGCCAGCAGCTTAGGGGCAGGTAGAATAAATTCACCCCTCCACTTT

d_gene: NA
j_gene: TRBJ2-7
v_gene: TRBV11-2
abundance: NA
CDR3aa: CASSLGTGRGEQYF
CDR3nt: TGTGCCAGCAGCTTAGGAACAGGGAGGGGGGAGCAGTACTTC

d_gene: TRBD2
j_gene: TRBJ2-1
v_gene: TRBV9
abundance: NA
CDR3aa: CACSTGEGSPEFF
CDR3nt: TGTGCCTGCTCTACTGGGGAGGGGTCACCGGAGTTCTTC

d_gene: TRBD1
j_gene: TRBJ1-3
v_gene: TRBV6-5
abundance: NA
CDR3aa: CASSRTGESGNTIYF
CDR3nt: TGTGCCAGCAGCCGCACAGGGGAATCCGGAAACACCATATATTTT

d_gene: TRBD1
j_gene: TRBJ2-3
v_gene: TRBV19
abundance: NA
CDR3aa: CASSGTTGGITDTQYF
CDR3nt: TGTGCCAGTAGTGGAACGACAGGGGGAATTACAGATACGCAGTATTTT

d_gene: NA
j_gene: TRBJ1-1
v_gene: TRBV20-1
abundance: NA
CDR3aa: CSASPRGGFPNTEAFF
CDR3nt: TGCAGTGCTAGTCCCAGGGGAGGGTTCCCAAACACTGAAGCTTTCTTT

d_gene: NA
j_gene: TRBJ1-6
v_gene: TRBV7-6
abundance: NA
CDR3aa: CASSYRTGGGNSPLHF
CDR3nt: TGTGCCAGCAGCTACAGGACGGGCGGGGGTAATTCACCCCTCCACTTT

d_gene: NA
j_gene: TRBJ1-5
v_gene: TRBV10-3
abundance: NA
CDR3aa: CAISEVQGSNQPQHF
CDR3nt: TGTGCCATCAGTGAAGTGCAGGGTAGCAATCAGCCCCAGCATTTT

d_gene: NA
j_gene: TRBJ2-5
v_gene: TRBV5-4
abundance: NA
CDR3aa: CASSSQAAVQETQYF
CDR3nt: TGTGCCAGCAGCTCCCAAGCGGCGGTCCAAGAGACCCAGTACTTC

d_gene: NA
j_gene: TRBJ2-7
v_gene: TRBV5-1
abundance: NA
CDR3aa: CASSRGGNSPEQYF
CDR3nt: TGCGCCAGCAGCAGGGGGGGGAATAGCCCCGAGCAGTACTTC

d_gene: NA
j_gene: TRBJ1-1
v_gene: TRBV5-1
abundance: NA
CDR3aa: CASTPIGALTEAFF
CDR3nt: TGCGCCAGCACCCCTATAGGGGCGCTCACTGAAGCTTTCTTT

d_gene: TRBD1
j_gene: TRBJ2-1
v_gene: TRBV2
abundance: once
CDR3aa: CASSGDRGTYNEQFF
CDR3nt: TGTGCCAGCAGTGGTGACAGGGGGACGTACAATGAGCAGTTCTTC

d_gene: TRBD1
j_gene: TRBJ2-7
v_gene: TRBV6-5
abundance: NA
CDR3aa: CASSYLGTGYEQYF
CDR3nt: TGTGCCAGCAGTTACCTCGGGACAGGCTACGAGCAGTACTTC

d_gene: NA
j_gene: TRBJ2-5
v_gene: TRBV7-9
abundance: once
CDR3aa: CASSPSIGQETQYF
CDR3nt: TGTGCCAGCAGCCCTTCGATCGGGCAAGAGACCCAGTACTTC

d_gene: NA
j_gene: TRBJ2-2
v_gene: TRBV19
abundance: NA
CDR3aa: CASSIDTDTGELFF
CDR3nt: TGTGCCAGTAGTATCGACACGGACACCGGGGAGCTGTTTTTT

d_gene: NA
j_gene: TRBJ2-7
v_gene: TRBV23-1
abundance: NA
CDR3aa: CASTQDRRKAYEQYF
CDR3nt: TGCGCCAGCACCCAAGACAGAAGAAAGGCCTACGAGCAGTACTTC